A single sample is the source of the 25 T cell receptor beta chains below, sequenced in a study of molecular identifiers for immune sequencing clone quantification. MiXCR, applied by TCRdb to the PCR reads, yields one record per CDR3 protein. This sample carries about 640,000 distinct CDR3 sequences, just under 20% of them seen once, and the ten largest clones take 0.85%. The specimen was naive CD8+ T cells from blood, with Jurkat cell RNA spiked in. Subset reported: FACS-sorted CD8+CD4-CCR7+CD45RA+ naive T cells. All receptors derive from a human donor in good health. Some libraries in this study had Jurkat cell RNA spiked in.

The gene calls are TRBV4-1 and TRBJ2-7; D gene ambiguous. Germline loops: CDR1 MGHRA, CDR2 YSYEKL. The length of the CDR3 is 15 residues. Trimming stripped 4 bases from V and 2 bases from J, with 15 bases between. The DNA for the CDR3 is TGCGCCAGCAGCCTACAGTCCCGAAGCCCCTACGAGCAGTACTTC. Translation gives CASSLQSRSPYEQYF.

Comment on this clonotype: With a much larger clone just one base away, this may be a read error. The chain has TRBV20-1 and TRBJ2-7, with D perhaps TRBD1 (5 bases). The germline V gene has CDR1 DFQATT and CDR2 SNEGSKA (reference sequence). V lost 4 bases and J lost 4, with 14 bases in between. There are 13 residues in the CDR3. The CDR3 loop is CSATHRTRYEQYF. CDR3 DNA: TGCAGTGCTACACACAGGACGAGGTACGAGCAGTACTTC.

Of note for this clonotype: One end of the junction is discordant with germline, which a read error may explain. The chain combines TRBV28 with TRBJ2-2, with D possibly being TRBD2 (6 bases). Germline CDR1 is MDHEN and CDR2 is SYDVKM. The CDR3 runs 18 residues. Written as DNA, the CDR3 is TGTGCCAGCAGTTTCACGATAGCGGAAGGAATGGACACCGGGGAGCTGGTTTTT. Translation gives CASSFTIAEGMDTGELVF.

About this clonotype itself: A clone one base away is much larger, so this may be a read error. The rearrangement joins TRBV12-5 to TRBJ2-1; D is uncertain. There are 15 residues in the CDR3. V was cut by 0 bases and J by 12 bases, with 18 bases left in between. The V gene's germline CDR1 is LGHNT and CDR2 FRNRAP. The CDR3 DNA is TGTGCTAGTGGTTTGGTAATAGATTCCCGGCTAGGGCAGTTCTTC. It codes for CASGLVIDSRLGQFF.

This clonotype was recorded many times. The rearrangement uses TRBV23-1 and TRBJ2-7; 8 bases are shared with TRBD1. TRBV23-1 qualifies as an ORF whose function is uncertain. V lost 4 bases and J lost 4; bases outside the gene matches: 9. There are 15 residues in the CDR3. This CDR3 reads CASSPTGTGGYEQYF. The CDR3 nucleotides are TGCGCCAGCAGTCCTACCGGGACAGGAGGATACGAGCAGTACTTC.

Concerning this clonotype itself: This may arise from a read error, as a much more abundant clone is one base away. The rearrangement links TRBV9 to TRBJ2-2, with D tentatively TRBD1 (6 bases). Per the germline V gene, CDR1 is SGDLS and CDR2 is YYNGEE. The CDR3 is 15 residues long. The CDR3 DNA sequence: TGTGCCAGCAGCGATGGACAGACCAACACCGGGGAGCTGGTTTTT. Its translation is CASSDGQTNTGELVF.

This clonotype was picked up many times. The chain has TRBV3-1 and TRBJ2-2; D is tentatively TRBD1 or TRBD2 (5 bases each). The length of the CDR3 is 17 residues. Germline CDR1 reads LGHDT; CDR2 reads YNNKEL (reference sequence). The germline V and J ends were trimmed by 0 bases and 3 bases, with 14 bases remaining between them. The CDR3 here is CASSQDLRGDHTGELFF. The CDR3 DNA sequence: TGTGCCAGCAGCCAAGACCTTAGAGGGGACCACACCGGGGAGCTGTTTTTT.

This clonotype was detected many times. The V and J genes are TRBV20-1 and TRBJ2-3; 15 bases are a match to TRBD2. V trimming: 6 bases; J trimming: 4 bases; junction bases outside the gene matches: 8. The CDR3 length is 16 residues. Looked up from germline, CDR1 is DFQATT and CDR2 is SNEGSKA (reference sequence). Here the CDR3 reads CSANRGLAGGPDTQYF. The CDR3 DNA reads TGCAGTGCAAACAGGGGACTAGCGGGGGGACCAGATACGCAGTATTTT.

Worth noting for this clonotype: One junction end does not reproduce the germline sequence, and a read error may be involved. The chain uses TRBV10-3 and TRBJ1-1, with D possibly being TRBD1 (6 bases). This CDR3 comprises 15 residues. The V gene's germline CDR1 is ENHRY and CDR2 SYGVKD. CDR3 residues: CAISEPWRGKTGAFF. In DNA form, the CDR3 reads TGTGCCATCAGTGAGCCGTGGAGGGGGAAGACTGGAGCTTTCTTT.

As regards this clonotype: It may be a read error: a sequence one base away is much more abundant. This chain joins TRBV27 and TRBJ1-5, with D possibly TRBD1 on 5 matching bases. Germline V gives CDR1 MNHEY, CDR2 SMNVEV (reference sequence). The CDR3 is 14 residues long. The CDR3 coding sequence is TGTGCCGGCAGTTTTTCAGGGTCCGGTCAGCCCCAGCATTTT. Its protein product is CAGSFSGSGQPQHF.

The V and J genes are TRBV12-3 or TRBV12-4 and TRBJ1-4; D gene ambiguous. Trimming cost V 6 bases and J 5 bases, with 16 bases left between them. The CDR3 is 15 amino acids. The CDR3 DNA is TGTGCCAGCAGGCGTGCCACTGGACTAAATGAAAAACTGTTTTTT. This sequence encodes CASRRATGLNEKLFF.

On this clonotype itself: A much larger clone is a single base away; this may be a read error. The chain joins TRBV6-2 or TRBV6-3 to TRBJ2-6; D is perhaps TRBD2 (6 bases). The CDR3 length is 19 residues. CDR1 and CDR2 (germline): MNHEY, SVGEGT. With 7 bases removed from V and 4 bases from J, the gap between germline ends came to 26 bases. The CDR3 loop is CASKAAFGTHAEGANVLTF. CDR3 coding DNA: TGTGCCAGCAAGGCTGCGTTTGGGACTCATGCTGAGGGGGCCAACGTCCTGACTTTC.

A word on this clonotype: This could be a read error, since a much larger clone is one nucleotide away. The chain recombines TRBV4-1 with TRBJ1-1; D may be TRBD1 (5 bases). With 8 bases removed from V and 6 bases from J, the gap between germline ends came to 16 bases. Germline CDR1 is MGHRA and CDR2 is YSYEKL. This CDR3 comprises 13 residues. The CDR3 spells CASGPRAGAEAFF. The CDR3 DNA reads as TGCGCCAGCGGCCCCAGGGCCGGGGCTGAAGCTTTCTTT.

Points on this clonotype: This may be a read error: a much more frequent sequence differs by one nucleotide. The gene calls are TRBV9 and TRBJ2-3; perhaps TRBD1 as D (6 bases). The J call is in doubt because the DNA end fits TRBJ1-5 better. This CDR3 contains 14 residues. Germline loops: CDR1 SGDLS, CDR2 YYNGEE. CDR3 amino acids: CASSAGQRTDTQHF. The CDR3 DNA follows: TGTGCCAGCAGCGCCGGACAGCGCACAGATACGCAGCATTTT.

This clonotype was counted between two and nine times. J is TRBJ1-4 and V is TRBV27; the D gene is possibly TRBD1 (6 bases). Germline V CDR1 and CDR2: MNHEY, SMNVEV (reference sequence). The CDR3 is 17 residues long. V lost 5 bases to trimming and J lost 0 bases, with 16 bases between them. The CDR3 coding sequence is TGTGCCAGCAGTGCCGAACCGGACAGTGCAACTAATGAAAAACTGTTTTTT. It translates to CASSAEPDSATNEKLFF.

Remarks on this clonotype: This could be a read error, since a much larger clone is one nucleotide away. CDR3 residues: CASSVNFYNEQFF. The CDR3 DNA is TGCGCCAGCAGCGTGAACTTCTACAATGAGCAGTTCTTC. This rearrangement joins TRBV5-1 to TRBJ2-1; no clear D gene. The V and J ends lost 4 bases and 3 bases respectively, with 8 bases between them. Germline V CDR1 and CDR2: SGHRS, YFSETQ. The CDR3 runs to 13 residues.

This clonotype was seen many times. This chain uses TRBV5-4 with TRBJ2-7; maybe TRBD1 (6 bases). The CDR3 runs to 14 residues. Germline V gene sequence: CDR1 SGHNT, CDR2 YYREEE (reference sequence). The germline V and J ends were trimmed by 1 base and 2 bases, with 10 bases remaining between them. The CDR3 DNA reads as TGTGCCAGCAGCTTGTCAGGGGATCCCTACGAGCAGTACTTC. Its translation: CASSLSGDPYEQYF.

V usage is TRBV7-9 and J usage is TRBJ2-3, with D uncertain. The CDR3 contains 16 residues. The V end lost 8 bases, the J end lost 4 bases, and 22 bases lay between the germline ends. The germline gives CDR1 SEHNR, CDR2 FQNEAQ (reference sequence). The CDR3 region has the DNA TGTGCCAGCGGCCCCCCCATGGGTGACCGCGCAGATACGCAGTATTTT. This translates into CASGPPMGDRADTQYF.

To note about this clonotype: This may be a read error: a much more frequent sequence differs by one nucleotide. J is TRBJ2-4 and V is TRBV28; a possible D gene is TRBD1 (5 bases). The CDR3 extends over 16 amino acids. The germline V gene has CDR1 MDHEN and CDR2 SYDVKM. Trimming shortened V by 5 bases and J by 3 bases, and 17 bases separated the two germline ends. In DNA form, the CDR3 reads TGTGCCAGCAGTCCCGAGCGACAGCTAGTCAAAAACATTCAGTACTTC. This sequence encodes CASSPERQLVKNIQYF.

There are a few counts of this clonotype. The chain is built from TRBV3-1 and TRBJ2-1, with D tentatively TRBD1 (5 bases). CDR1 and CDR2 (germline): LGHDT, YNNKEL (reference sequence). The CDR3 is 17 residues long. V shed 2 bases and J shed 1 base, with 15 bases lying between them. CDR3 nucleotide sequence: TGTGCCAGCAGCCAACTAACGGCAGGGCGATCCTACAATGAGCAGTTCTTC. Its translation is CASSQLTAGRSYNEQFF.

This clonotype occurred many times. This chain links TRBV24-1 with TRBJ2-1; D unresolved. The CDR3 length is 11 residues. V gave up 0 bases and J gave up 9 bases, with 2 bases separating them. Germline loops: CDR1 KGHDR, CDR2 SFDVKD. This CDR3 reads CATSDLSEQFF. CDR3 in DNA: TGTGCCACCAGTGATTTGAGTGAGCAGTTCTTC.

In its sample, this clonotype was seen many times. The V call is TRBV4-3, the J call TRBJ2-3, with TRBD2 matching 12 bases. V lost 3 bases to trimming and J lost 6 bases; unmatched junction nucleotides: 10. Germline V lookup: CDR1 LGHNA, CDR2 YSLEER. CDR3 length equals 17 residues. Here the CDR3 reads CASSQTTSGGPPDTQYF. As DNA, the CDR3 is TGCGCCAGCAGCCAGACGACTAGCGGGGGCCCCCCGGATACGCAGTATTTT.

This clonotype came up a few times. The chain carries TRBV6-1 and TRBJ2-5, with D perhaps matching TRBD1 (6 bases). V lost 7 bases to trimming and J lost 4 bases, with 19 bases between them. The CDR3 has 15 residues. Germline V lookup: CDR1 MNHNS, CDR2 SASEGT. The CDR3 region is CASNLRTAWGETQYF. CDR3 nucleotides: TGTGCCAGCAACTTACGGACAGCTTGGGGAGAGACCCAGTACTTC.

In this sample, this clonotype turned up many times. V and J are TRBV24-1 and TRBJ2-3; D unresolved. The germline V and J ends were trimmed by 4 bases and 2 bases, with 6 bases remaining between them. Germline V gene data show CDR1 as KGHDR and CDR2 as SFDVKD. The CDR3 sequence is 13 residues long. As DNA, the CDR3 is TGTGCCACCAGTGACCGTTACACAGATACGCAGTATTTT. Its translation is CATSDRYTDTQYF.

The J gene is TRBJ2-3, the V gene TRBV4-3, with 10 bases aligning to TRBD2. The CDR3 has 18 residues. Germline V gene lookup returns CDR1 LGHNA and CDR2 YSLEER. Trimming cost V 1 base and J 3 bases; bases outside gene matches: 10. CDR3 bases: TGCGCCAGCAGCCAAGTCAATCCCCTAGCGGGAGAGACAGATACGCAGTATTTT. Amino acid sequence: CASSQVNPLAGETDTQYF.